This T cell receptor (beta chain) was sequenced for a study of cytomegalovirus exposure and HLA in healthy donors. Trimming removed 4 bases at V and 8 bases at J, with 14 bases between. CDR1 is WSHSY, CDR2 SAAADI, per germline. The CDR3 sequence is 13 residues long. It was with 60 Vbeta and 13 Jbeta primers that the PCR ran. Some clones are missing from TCRdb's copy, which holds only in-frame ones; the method was immunoSEQ multiplex PCR. The data show 95,000 to 100,000 clones, under 85% seen once. Specimen: PBMCs. The chain uses TRBV10-2 and TRBJ1-1, with D tentatively TRBD1 (6 bases). This receptor was obtained from a man aged 40-49 years in good health and CMV-seronegative. CDR3 nucleotides: TGCGCCAGCAGTGGAACCGGACAGCCGGAAGCTTTCTTT. It specifies CASSGTGQPEAFF.